This TCR beta chain is from a study of T-cell reconstitution after alpha-beta-depleted transplantation in children. Germline loops: CDR1 LNHNV, CDR2 YYDKDF (reference sequence). The CDR3 has 20 residues. J gave up 1 base and V 0 bases, and 13 bases lay outside the gene matches. TCRbeta library construction was performed incorporating unique molecular identifiers. MiXCR was run by TCRdb on the PCR reads, yielding one entry per CDR3 protein. The sample consists of hundreds of thousands of distinct CDR3 sequences, around 16% of them appearing once. This clonotype was seen only a few times. The receptor was isolated from a human donor who donated a stem cell graft to a child with acute lymphoblastic leukemia. The specimen was PBMCs from the stem cell graft donor, collected from the stem cell graft. The chain uses TRBV15 and TRBJ2-3; 10 bases agree with TRBD2. CDR3 sequence: CATSRDGLAGAPPGTDTQYF. The CDR3 DNA reads TGTGCCACCAGCAGAGATGGCCTAGCGGGAGCTCCACCAGGCACAGATACGCAGTATTTT.